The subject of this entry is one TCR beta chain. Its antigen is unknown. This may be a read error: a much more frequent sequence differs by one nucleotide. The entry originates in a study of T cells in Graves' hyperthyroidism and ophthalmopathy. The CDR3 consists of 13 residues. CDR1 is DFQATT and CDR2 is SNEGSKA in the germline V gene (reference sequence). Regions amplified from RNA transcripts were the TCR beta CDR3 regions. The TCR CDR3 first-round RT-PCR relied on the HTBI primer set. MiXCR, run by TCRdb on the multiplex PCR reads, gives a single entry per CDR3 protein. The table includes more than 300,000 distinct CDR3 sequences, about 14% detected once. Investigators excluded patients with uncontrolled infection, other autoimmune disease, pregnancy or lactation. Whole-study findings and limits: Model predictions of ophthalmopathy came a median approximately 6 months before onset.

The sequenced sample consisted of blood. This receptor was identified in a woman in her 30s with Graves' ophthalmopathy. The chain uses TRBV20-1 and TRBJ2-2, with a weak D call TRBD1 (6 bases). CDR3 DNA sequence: TGCAGGGCGGCGTCACGACAGGACGGGGAGCTGTTTTTT. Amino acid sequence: CRAASRQDGELFF.